This TCR beta chain was captured by sequencing in a study of cytomegalovirus exposure and HLA in healthy donors. Germline values: CDR1 SGHVS, CDR2 FQNEAQ. V was trimmed by 3 bases and J by 9 bases, leaving 19 bases between them. The CDR3 runs to 15 residues. Comment on this clone: Its antigen is currently unknown.

Broader study findings: Data from an earlier analysis indicated that most TCR beta V segments were productive either about 87% or about 30% of the time. Reported results showed that the classifier diagnosed cytomegalovirus status with high specificity and sensitivity.

PCR was performed using 60 Vbeta and 13 Jbeta primers. The method was immunoSEQ multiplex PCR; TCRdb's version includes in-frame clones alone and lacks a portion of them. The profile shows 210,000 or so clones, approximately 82% of them singletons. Input material: PBMCs. This TCR was sampled from a man younger than 30 in good health and CMV-seronegative. The chain recombines TRBV7-8 with TRBJ2-3; perhaps TRBD1 as D (5 bases). The CDR3: CASSLEGRALFTQYF. The CDR3 region has the DNA TGTGCCAGCAGCTTGGAAGGCAGGGCCCTGTTCACGCAGTATTTT.